This TCR beta chain was recorded in a study of blood T cell repertoires in COVID-19. The CDR3 runs to 12 residues. V was cut by 5 bases and J by 10 bases, with 12 bases left in between. From germline, CDR1 is SNHLY and CDR2 FYNNEI. Generated by immunoSEQ multiplex PCR, the TCRdb table keeps only in-frame clones and is missing some. Among roughly 160,000 clones listed, 88% were seen once. The receptor comes from a man in his forties or fifties who had recovered from COVID-19. The sample comprised peripheral blood. The V gene is TRBV2, the J gene TRBJ2-1; D is perhaps TRBD1 (6 bases). The CDR3 nucleotides are TGTGCCAGCAGTAAGGACAGATTCGAGCAGTTCTTC. This translates into CASSKDRFEQFF.